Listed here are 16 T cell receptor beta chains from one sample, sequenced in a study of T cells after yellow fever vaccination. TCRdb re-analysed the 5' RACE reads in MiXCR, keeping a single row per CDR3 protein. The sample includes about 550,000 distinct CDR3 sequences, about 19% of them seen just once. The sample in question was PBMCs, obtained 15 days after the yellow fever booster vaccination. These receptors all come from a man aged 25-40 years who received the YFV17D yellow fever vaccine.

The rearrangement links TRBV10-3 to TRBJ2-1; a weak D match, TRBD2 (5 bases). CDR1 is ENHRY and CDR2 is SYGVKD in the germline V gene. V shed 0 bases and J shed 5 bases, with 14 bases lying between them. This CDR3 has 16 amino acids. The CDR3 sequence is CAISESPEGVNNEQFF. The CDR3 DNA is TGTGCCATCAGTGAGTCCCCTGAGGGCGTCAACAATGAGCAGTTCTTC.

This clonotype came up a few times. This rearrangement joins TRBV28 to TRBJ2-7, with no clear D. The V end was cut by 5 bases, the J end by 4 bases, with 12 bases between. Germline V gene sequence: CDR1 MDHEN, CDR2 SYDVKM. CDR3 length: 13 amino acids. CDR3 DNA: TGTGCCAGCAGTCTCGACGCAGCTTACGAGCAGTACTTC. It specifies CASSLDAAYEQYF.

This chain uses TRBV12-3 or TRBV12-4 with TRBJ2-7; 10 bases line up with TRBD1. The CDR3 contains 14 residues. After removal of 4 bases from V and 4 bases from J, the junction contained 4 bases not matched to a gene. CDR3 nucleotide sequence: TGTGCCAGCAGTTCGACAGGGGGCAGGTACGAGCAGTACTTC. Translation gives CASSSTGGRYEQYF.

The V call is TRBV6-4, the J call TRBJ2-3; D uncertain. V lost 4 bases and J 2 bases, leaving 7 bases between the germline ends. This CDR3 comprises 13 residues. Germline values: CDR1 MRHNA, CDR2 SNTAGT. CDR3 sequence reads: CASSVRYTDTQYF. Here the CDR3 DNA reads TGTGCCAGCAGTGTAAGATACACAGATACGCAGTATTTT.

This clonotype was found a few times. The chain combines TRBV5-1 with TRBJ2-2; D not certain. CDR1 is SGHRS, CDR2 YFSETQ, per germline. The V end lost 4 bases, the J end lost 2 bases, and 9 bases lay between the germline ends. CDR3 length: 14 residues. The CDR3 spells CASSTDGNTGELFF. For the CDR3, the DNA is TGCGCCAGCAGCACGGACGGTAACACCGGGGAGCTGTTTTTT.

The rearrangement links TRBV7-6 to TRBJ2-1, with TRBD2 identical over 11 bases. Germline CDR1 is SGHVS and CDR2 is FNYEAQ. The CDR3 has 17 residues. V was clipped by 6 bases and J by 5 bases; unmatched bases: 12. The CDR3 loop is CASSLTSGKGSNNEQFF. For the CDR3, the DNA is TGTGCCAGCAGTCTGACTAGCGGGAAGGGGTCCAACAATGAGCAGTTCTTC.

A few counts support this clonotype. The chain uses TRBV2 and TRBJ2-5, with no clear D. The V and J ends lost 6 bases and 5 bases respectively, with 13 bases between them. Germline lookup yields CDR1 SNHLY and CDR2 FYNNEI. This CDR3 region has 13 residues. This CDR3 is CASRLRPRETQYF. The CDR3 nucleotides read TGTGCCAGCAGGTTACGCCCAAGGGAGACCCAGTACTTC.

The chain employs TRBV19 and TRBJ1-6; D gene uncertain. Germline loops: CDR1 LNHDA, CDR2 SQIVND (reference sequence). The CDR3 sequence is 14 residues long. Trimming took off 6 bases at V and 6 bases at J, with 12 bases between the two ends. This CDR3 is CASRLRVGNSPLHF. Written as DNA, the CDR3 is TGTGCCAGTAGGCTCAGAGTTGGTAATTCACCCCTCCACTTT.

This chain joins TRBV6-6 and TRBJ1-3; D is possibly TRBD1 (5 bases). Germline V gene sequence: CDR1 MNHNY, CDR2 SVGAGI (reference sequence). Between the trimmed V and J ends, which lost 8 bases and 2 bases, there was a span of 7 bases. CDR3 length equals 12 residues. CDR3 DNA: TGTGCCAGCGGGGCAGCTGGAAACACCATATATTTT. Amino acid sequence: CASGAAGNTIYF.

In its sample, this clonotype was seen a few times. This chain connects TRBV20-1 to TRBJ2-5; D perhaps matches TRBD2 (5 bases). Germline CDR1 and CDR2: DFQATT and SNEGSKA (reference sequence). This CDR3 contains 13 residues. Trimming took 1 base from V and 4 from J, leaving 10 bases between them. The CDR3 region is CSARVEGSETQYF. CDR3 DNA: TGCAGTGCTAGAGTCGAGGGTTCAGAGACCCAGTACTTC.

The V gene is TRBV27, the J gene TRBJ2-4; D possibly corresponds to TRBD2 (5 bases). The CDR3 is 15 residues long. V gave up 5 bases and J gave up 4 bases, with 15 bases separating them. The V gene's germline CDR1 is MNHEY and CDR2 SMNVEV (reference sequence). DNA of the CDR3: TGTGCCAGCAGTCCCCTGGACCAGCGGAAAAACATTCAGTACTTC. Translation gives CASSPLDQRKNIQYF.

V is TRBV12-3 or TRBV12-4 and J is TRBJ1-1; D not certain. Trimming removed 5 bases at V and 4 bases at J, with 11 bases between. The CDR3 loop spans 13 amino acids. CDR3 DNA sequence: TGTGCCAGCAGTGGGTTGGGCGGCACTGAAGCTTTCTTT. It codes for CASSGLGGTEAFF.

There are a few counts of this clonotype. CDR3 sequence reads: CASSLSRTAAFF. The CDR3 DNA sequence: TGTGCCAGCAGTTTATCGCGGACGGCGGCTTTCTTT. The rearrangement uses TRBV12-3 or TRBV12-4 and TRBJ1-1; D gene ambiguous. The length of the CDR3 is 12 residues. Between the trimmed V and J ends, which lost 2 bases and 11 bases, there was a span of 12 bases.

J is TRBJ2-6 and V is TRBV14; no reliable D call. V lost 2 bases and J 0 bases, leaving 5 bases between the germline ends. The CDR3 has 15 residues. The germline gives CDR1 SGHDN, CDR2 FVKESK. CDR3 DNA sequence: TGTGCCAGCAGCCAACAGCTCTCTGGGGCCAACGTCCTGACTTTC. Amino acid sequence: CASSQQLSGANVLTF. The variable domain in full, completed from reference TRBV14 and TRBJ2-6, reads EAGVTQFPSHSVIEKGQTVTLRCDPISGHDNLYWYRRVMGKEIKFLLHFVKESKQDESGMPNNRFLAERTGGTYSTLKVQPAELEDSGVYFCASSQQLSGANVLTFGAGSRLTVL.

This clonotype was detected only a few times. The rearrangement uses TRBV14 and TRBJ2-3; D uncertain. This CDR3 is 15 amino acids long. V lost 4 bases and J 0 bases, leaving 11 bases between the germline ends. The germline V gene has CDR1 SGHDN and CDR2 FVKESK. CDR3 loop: CASSLRTISTDTQYF. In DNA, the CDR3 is TGTGCCAGCAGCCTGAGAACCATAAGCACAGATACGCAGTATTTT.

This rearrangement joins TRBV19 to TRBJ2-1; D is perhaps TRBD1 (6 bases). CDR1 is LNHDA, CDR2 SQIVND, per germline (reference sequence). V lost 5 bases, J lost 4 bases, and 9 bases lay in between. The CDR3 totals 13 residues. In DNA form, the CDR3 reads TGTGCCAGTAGTGACAGGCGGTACAATGAGCAGTTCTTC. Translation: CASSDRRYNEQFF.